A single sample is the source of the 23 T cell receptor beta chains below, sequenced in a study of cytomegalovirus exposure and HLA in healthy donors (dated by TCRdb to about 2017). The method was the immunoSEQ multiplex PCR assay. A mixture of 60 forward primers for TCR Vbeta segments and 13 reverse primers for TCR Jbeta segments was used in the multiplex PCR. TCRdb took over this immuneACCESS table, retaining in-frame rearrangements with V and J assigned. Such tables are incomplete; in checked studies, under half of the missing clones stem from an unresolved V gene, and the remainder is unexplained. The sample table holds approximately 160,000 clones, of which about three quarters were seen once. The ten largest clones add up to 2% to 3% of the sample. The sequenced sample was PBMCs. The receptors here all came from a middle-aged woman in good health and CMV-seropositive.

The chain employs TRBV11-2 and TRBJ2-7, with D tentatively TRBD1 (6 bases). Per the germline V gene, CDR1 is SGHAT and CDR2 is FQNNGV. V lost 6 bases and J lost 1, with 13 bases in between. This CDR3 has 14 residues. CDR3 loop: CASRRRTESYEQYF. CDR3 in DNA: TGTGCCAGCAGAAGACGGACAGAGTCCTACGAGCAGTACTTC.

The chain combines TRBV14 with TRBJ2-1; D is possibly TRBD2 (6 bases). V lost 0 bases and J lost 4, with 16 bases in between. CDR1 and CDR2 (germline): SGHDN, FVKESK. There are 17 residues in the CDR3. The CDR3: CASSQDSGTFPYNEQFF. The CDR3 nucleotides are TGTGCCAGCAGCCAAGACTCAGGGACTTTCCCTTACAATGAGCAGTTCTTC.

This rearrangement joins TRBV15 to TRBJ1-2; 7 nucleotides agree with TRBD1. V lost 5 bases and J lost 2; bases outside the gene matches: 2. CDR1 LNHNV and CDR2 YYDKDF come from the germline V gene (reference sequence). CDR3 length: 13 amino acids. The CDR3 nucleotides are TGTGCCACCAGCGGGGGACAGAACTATGGCTACACCTTC. The encoded protein is CATSGGQNYGYTF.

The chain carries TRBV5-4 and TRBJ2-3, with a weak D call TRBD2 (6 bases). This CDR3 has 13 residues. V dropped 4 bases and J dropped 5 bases, with 11 bases sitting between them. From germline, CDR1 is SGHNT and CDR2 YYREEE (reference sequence). The CDR3 bases are TGTGCCAGCAGCCCGGAGGAGGGAGATACGCAGTATTTT. Translation: CASSPEEGDTQYF.

The J gene is TRBJ1-1, the V gene TRBV10-3, with a weak D call TRBD1 (5 bases). This CDR3 spans 14 amino acids. Germline CDR1 and CDR2: ENHRY and SYGVKD. Trimming stripped 7 bases from V and 1 base from J, with 13 bases between. The CDR3 nucleotides are TGTGCCATCAAATACGACAGCTCGAACACTGAAGCTTTCTTT. Amino acids: CAIKYDSSNTEAFF.

Only one count was recorded for this clone. The genes are TRBV30 and TRBJ1-1, with no clear D. V lost 5 bases and J 1 base, leaving 17 bases between the germline ends. Germline assignment: CDR1 GTSNPN and CDR2 SVGIG (reference sequence). The CDR3 extends over 15 amino acids. The CDR3 coding sequence is TGTGCCTGGGCGGGGAGGGTAGCGGGGAACACTGAAGCTTTCTTT. This codes for CAWAGRVAGNTEAFF.

The chain has TRBV6-5 and TRBJ2-5; no clear D gene. Germline V gene data show CDR1 as MNHEY and CDR2 as SVGAGI. The CDR3 extends over 13 amino acids. The ends were cut back, 2 bases at V and 2 bases at J, with 6 bases in the middle. CDR3 nucleotides: TGTGCCAGCAGTTACAACAGTCAAGAGACCCAGTACTTC. Its protein is CASSYNSQETQYF.

This sequence joins TRBV25-1 and TRBJ1-1, with 7 bases lining up with TRBD1. Germline CDR1 reads MGHDK; CDR2 reads SYGVNS. The CDR3 length is 16 residues. V trimming: 2 bases; J trimming: 2 bases; junction bases outside the gene matches: 8. CDR3 DNA: TGTGCCAGCAGTGAAAGCGACAGGGTAGGTAACACTGAAGCTTTCTTT. The encoded protein is CASSESDRVGNTEAFF.

The V gene is TRBV29-1, the J gene TRBJ2-5, with 8 bases lining up with TRBD1. The junction had 13 bases not matched to a gene; V was cut back by 4 bases and J by 3 bases. The V gene's germline CDR1 is SQVTM and CDR2 ANQGSEA. The CDR3 runs 16 residues. The CDR3 region has the DNA TGCAGCGTTGCCATGTACCACAGGGGGGATAAAGAGACCCAGTACTTC. Protein sequence: CSVAMYHRGDKETQYF.

This clone was seen a few times. The chain has TRBV14 and TRBJ2-3; 10 positions match TRBD2. This CDR3 spans 17 amino acids. Germline V gene data show CDR1 as SGHDN and CDR2 as FVKESK. Unmatched junction bases numbered 10, after V lost 4 bases and J lost 3 bases. The chain's CDR3 is CASSPRQREGLTDTQYF. The CDR3 DNA reads as TGTGCCAGCAGCCCACGCCAGCGGGAGGGCCTAACAGATACGCAGTATTTT.

The chain is built from TRBV4-3 and TRBJ1-1; D is unclear. There are 15 residues in the CDR3. V was trimmed by 1 base and J by 4 bases, leaving 13 bases between them. From germline, CDR1 is LGHNA and CDR2 YSLEER. CDR3 coding DNA: TGCGCCAGCAGCCAAGTTGATGGACTGCGCACTGAAGCTTTCTTT. It yields the protein CASSQVDGLRTEAFF.

This clone was picked up many times. The chain uses TRBV4-1 and TRBJ1-1; D perhaps matches TRBD1 (5 bases). The V gene lost 0 bases and the J gene lost 10 bases, with 9 bases spanning the gap. There are 12 residues in the CDR3. Per the germline V gene, CDR1 is MGHRA and CDR2 is YSYEKL. This CDR3 is CASSQEAGPAFF. For the CDR3, the DNA is TGCGCCAGCAGCCAAGAGGCGGGACCAGCTTTCTTT.

The table lists this clone with a count of one. This chain uses TRBV6-1 with TRBJ2-5; 8 positions agree with TRBD2. The ends lost 7 bases at V and 7 bases at J; junction bases unmatched: 8. CDR1 is MNHNS, CDR2 SASEGT, per germline. The CDR3 consists of 13 residues. CDR3 amino acids: CASTPSGGPTQYF. The CDR3 DNA follows: TGTGCCAGCACTCCTTCGGGGGGGCCGACCCAGTACTTC.

The chain carries TRBV6-6 and TRBJ2-6; TRBD1 matches at 8 bases. The germline gives CDR1 MNHNY, CDR2 SVGAGI (reference sequence). With V trimmed by 7 bases and J by 3 bases, 5 bases remained unmatched. The CDR3 loop spans 15 amino acids. The CDR3 nucleotides are TGTGCCAGCAAGCAGGGGGCTATTGGGGCCAACGTCCTGACTTTC. This gives the protein CASKQGAIGANVLTF.

The chain uses TRBV5-1 and TRBJ2-5, with D maybe TRBD1 (6 bases). The closer fit of TRBJ2-7 to the DNA end suggests the J call may be wrong. There are 12 residues in the CDR3. Germline V gives CDR1 SGHRS, CDR2 YFSETQ. Written as DNA, the CDR3 is TGCGCCAGCAGCGCTCAGGGGTACGAGCAGTACTTC. It encodes CASSAQGYEQYF.

This clone was seen a few times. This chain uses TRBV9 with TRBJ1-3; D gene unclear. Trimming cost V 0 bases and J 4 bases, with 11 bases left between them. This CDR3 contains 15 residues. Germline CDR1 SGDLS, CDR2 YYNGEE. The CDR3 spells CASSVAGALGNTIYF. Here the CDR3 DNA reads TGTGCCAGCAGCGTAGCAGGCGCCCTCGGAAACACCATATATTTT.

The rearrangement uses TRBV4-2 and TRBJ2-3; 10 bases fit TRBD2. V lost 0 bases and J lost 6; bases outside the gene matches: 3. The CDR3 runs to 15 residues. Germline CDR1 is LGHNA and CDR2 is YNFKEQ. Here the CDR3 reads CASSQESSGSDTQYF. DNA for the CDR3: TGTGCCAGCAGCCAAGAGTCTAGCGGGAGTGATACGCAGTATTTT.

V and J are TRBV6-6 and TRBJ1-1; perhaps TRBD1 as D (6 bases). Trimming shortened V by 3 bases and J by 4 bases, and 12 bases separated the two germline ends. CDR1 is MNHNY and CDR2 is SVGAGI in the germline V gene (reference sequence). CDR3 length: 14 residues. In nucleotides, the CDR3 is TGTGCCAGCAGTTATCCAGGGGAGGGCACTGAAGCTTTCTTT. This codes for CASSYPGEGTEAFF.

This chain connects TRBV29-1 to TRBJ2-7; 7 bases are shared with TRBD1. This CDR3 region has 14 residues. Germline assignment: CDR1 SQVTM and CDR2 ANQGSEA. The V and J ends lost 0 bases and 9 bases, in that order; junction bases with no gene match: 11. The CDR3 DNA is TGCAGCGTTGAAGATCGGCGACAGGGCACCGGGCAGTACTTC. Its translation: CSVEDRRQGTGQYF.

This clone was seen more than once but under ten times. CDR3 residues: CASSLSGADLAYEQYF. CDR3 bases: TGTGCCAGCAGTTTATCTGGAGCGGATCTAGCCTACGAGCAGTACTTC. The V and J genes are TRBV27 and TRBJ2-7; D perhaps matches TRBD2 (5 bases). From germline, CDR1 is MNHEY and CDR2 SMNVEV (reference sequence). V lost 0 bases and J 2 bases, leaving 14 bases between the germline ends. The CDR3 sequence is 16 residues long.

The J gene is TRBJ2-5, the V gene TRBV30; tentatively, D is TRBD2 (6 bases). Deletions cut 8 bases from V and 4 bases from J, with 20 bases between. Germline V gives CDR1 GTSNPN, CDR2 SVGIG (reference sequence). CDR3 size: 14 residues. In nucleotides, the CDR3 is TGTGCCCAAGACCCGGGACTGGCGGGAGAGACCCAGTACTTC. This codes for CAQDPGLAGETQYF.

This rearrangement joins TRBV10-3 to TRBJ1-2, with D unclear. Per germline, CDR1 ENHRY and CDR2 SYGVKD. V was trimmed by 8 bases and J by 10 bases, leaving 20 bases between them. The CDR3 runs to 13 residues. CDR3 nucleotides: TGTGCCATCTTCTCCTCTAACGGTGATCACTACACCTTC. It yields the protein CAIFSSNGDHYTF.

This chain uses TRBV27 with TRBJ2-6; possible D gene TRBD1, 6 bases. Trimming left V 6 bases short and J 2 bases short, with 8 bases between. The germline V gene has CDR1 MNHEY and CDR2 SMNVEV (reference sequence). The CDR3 is 14 residues long. The CDR3 coding sequence is TGTGCCAGCAGGGGGGCAGCTGGGGCCAACGTCCTGACTTTC. This translates into CASRGAAGANVLTF. The whole variable domain, filled in from reference TRBV27 and TRBJ2-6, reads EAQVTQNPRYLITVTGKKLTVTCSQNMNHEYMSWYRQDPGLGLRQIYYSMNVEVTDKGDVPEGYKVSRKEKRNFPLILESPSPNQTSLYFCASRGAAGANVLTFGAGSRLTVL.